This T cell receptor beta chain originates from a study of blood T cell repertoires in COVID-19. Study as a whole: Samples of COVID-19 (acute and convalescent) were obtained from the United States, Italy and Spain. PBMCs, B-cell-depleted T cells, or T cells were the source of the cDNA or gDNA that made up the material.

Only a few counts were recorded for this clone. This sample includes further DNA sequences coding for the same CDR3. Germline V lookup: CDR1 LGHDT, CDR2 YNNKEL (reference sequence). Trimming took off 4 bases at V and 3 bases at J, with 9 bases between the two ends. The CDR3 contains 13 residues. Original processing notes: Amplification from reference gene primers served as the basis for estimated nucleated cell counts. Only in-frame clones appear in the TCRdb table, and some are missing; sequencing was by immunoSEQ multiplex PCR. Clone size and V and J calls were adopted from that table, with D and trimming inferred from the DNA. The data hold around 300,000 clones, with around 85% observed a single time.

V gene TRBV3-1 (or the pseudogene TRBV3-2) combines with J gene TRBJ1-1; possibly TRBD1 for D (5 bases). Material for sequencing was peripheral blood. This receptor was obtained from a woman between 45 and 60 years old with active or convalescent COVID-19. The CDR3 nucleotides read TGTGCCAGCAGCCCGTGGGGGGACACTGAAGCTTTCTTT. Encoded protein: CASSPWGDTEAFF.